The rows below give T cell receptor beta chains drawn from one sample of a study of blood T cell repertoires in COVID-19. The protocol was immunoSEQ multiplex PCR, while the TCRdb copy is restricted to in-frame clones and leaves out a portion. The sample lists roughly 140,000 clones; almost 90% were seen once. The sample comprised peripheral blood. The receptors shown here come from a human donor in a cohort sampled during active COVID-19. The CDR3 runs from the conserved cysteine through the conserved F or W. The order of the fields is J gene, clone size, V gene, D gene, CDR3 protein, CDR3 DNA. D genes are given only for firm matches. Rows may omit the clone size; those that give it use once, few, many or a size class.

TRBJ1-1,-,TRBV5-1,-,CASSWRGGNTEAFF,TGCGCCAGCAGCTGGCGAGGGGGAAACACTGAAGCTTTCTTT
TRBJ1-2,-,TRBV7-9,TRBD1,CASSSGTGSFTNYGYTF,TGTGCCAGCAGCTCCGGGACAGGGTCGTTTACTAACTATGGCTACACCTTC
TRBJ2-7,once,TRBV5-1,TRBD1,CASSSGQGGPYEQYF,TGCGCCAGCAGCTCCGGACAGGGTGGGCCCTACGAGCAGTACTTC
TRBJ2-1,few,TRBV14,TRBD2,CASSQAPLGGSSYNEQFF,TGTGCCAGCAGCCAAGCCCCTCTCGGGGGGAGCTCCTACAATGAGCAGTTCTTC
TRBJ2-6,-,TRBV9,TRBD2,CASSVSGTGANVLTF,TGTGCCAGCAGCGTTAGCGGGACTGGGGCCAACGTCCTGACTTTC
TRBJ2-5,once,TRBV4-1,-,CASSPKNALGSGETQYF,TGCGCCAGCAGCCCTAAAAACGCCTTAGGGAGTGGAGAGACCCAGTACTTC
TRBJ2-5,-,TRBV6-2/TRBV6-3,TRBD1,CASSYSGTGAEETQYF,TGTGCCAGCAGTTACTCGGGGACAGGGGCGGAGGAGACCCAGTACTTC
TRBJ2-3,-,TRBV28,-,CASRGVTGTTDTQYF,TGTGCCAGCAGGGGGGTGACAGGCACCACAGATACGCAGTATTTT
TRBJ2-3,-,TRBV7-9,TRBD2,CASSSLGGLVPDTQYF,TGTGCCAGCAGCTCCCTGGGGGGACTAGTGCCAGATACGCAGTATTTT
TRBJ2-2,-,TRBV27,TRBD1,CASSWGQGLTGELFF,TGTGCCAGCAGTTGGGGACAGGGGCTAACCGGGGAGCTGTTTTTT
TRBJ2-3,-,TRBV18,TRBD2,CASSQGLDSDTQYF,TGTGCCAGCTCACAGGGACTAGACTCAGATACGCAGTATTTT
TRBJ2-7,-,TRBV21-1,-,CASSKKGRTEDYEQYF,TGTGCCAGCAGCAAAAAAGGGCGGACAGAGGACTACGAGCAGTACTTC
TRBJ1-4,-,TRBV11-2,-,CASSLEGAEKLFF,TGTGCCAGCAGCTTAGAGGGGGCTGAAAAACTGTTTTTT
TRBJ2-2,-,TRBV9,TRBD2,CASSVVAGNTGELFF,TGTGCCAGCAGCGTAGTAGCGGGGAACACCGGGGAGCTGTTTTTT
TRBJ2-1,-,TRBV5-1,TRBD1,CASTGGSYNEQFF,TGCGCCAGTACAGGGGGCTCCTACAATGAGCAGTTCTTC
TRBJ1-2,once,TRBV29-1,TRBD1,CSVNTGARYGYTF,TGCAGCGTAAATACAGGGGCTAGGTATGGCTACACCTTC
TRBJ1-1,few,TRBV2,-,CASWRRQMNTEAFF,TGTGCCAGCTGGCGAAGACAGATGAACACTGAAGCTTTCTTT
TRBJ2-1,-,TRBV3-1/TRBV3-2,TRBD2,CASSQRGGLAGVNEQFF,TGTGCCAGCAGTCAACGAGGTGGACTAGCGGGGGTCAATGAGCAGTTCTTC
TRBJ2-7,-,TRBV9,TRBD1,CASSVGQGFSYEQYF,TGTGCCAGCAGCGTGGGACAGGGATTCTCCTACGAGCAGTACTTC
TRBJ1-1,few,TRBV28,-,CASSIQGRTFF,TGTGCCAGCTCGATTCAGGGCAGAACTTTCTTT
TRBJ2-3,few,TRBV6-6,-,CASSLQVLGTDTQYF,TGTGCCAGCAGTCTACAGGTTTTGGGTACAGATACGCAGTATTTT
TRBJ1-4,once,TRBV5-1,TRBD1,CASSLGGTDATNEKLFF,TGCGCCAGCAGCTTGGGGGGGACAGATGCAACTAATGAAAAACTGTTTTTT
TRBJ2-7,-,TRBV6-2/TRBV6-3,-,CASSYAGTRYEQYF,TGTGCCAGCAGTTACGCGGGGACCCGATACGAGCAGTACTTC
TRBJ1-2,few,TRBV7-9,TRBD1,CASSLRGQGLSGYTF,TGTGCCAGCAGCTTAAGGGGACAGGGGCTGAGTGGCTACACCTTC
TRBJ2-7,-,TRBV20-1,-,CSADNSYEQYF,TGCAGTGCCGACAACTCCTACGAGCAGTACTTC
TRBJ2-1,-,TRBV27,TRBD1,CASSFRDRAPYNEQFF,TGTGCCAGCAGTTTCCGGGACAGGGCCCCCTACAATGAGCAGTTCTTC
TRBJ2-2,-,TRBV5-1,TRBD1,CASSLENRGSGELFF,TGCGCCAGCAGCTTGGAAAACAGGGGGTCCGGGGAGCTGTTTTTT
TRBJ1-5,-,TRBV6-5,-,CASSSRGGQPQHF,TGTGCCAGCAGTTCTCGGGGAGGGCAGCCCCAGCATTTT
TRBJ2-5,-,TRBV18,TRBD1,CASSPVDRVETQYF,TGTGCCAGCTCACCAGTGGACAGGGTGGAGACCCAGTACTTC
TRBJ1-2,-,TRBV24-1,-,CATSAPGGGSPPGYGYTF,TGTGCCACCAGTGCCCCAGGCGGGGGGAGTCCTCCTGGCTATGGCTACACCTTC
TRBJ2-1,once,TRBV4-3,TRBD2,CASSQDAGGIYNEQFF,TGCGCCAGCAGCCAAGATGCGGGGGGGATTTACAATGAGCAGTTCTTC
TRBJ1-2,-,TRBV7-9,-,CASSLMTLGGGYTF,TGTGCCAGCAGCTTAATGACACTTGGAGGCGGCTACACCTTC
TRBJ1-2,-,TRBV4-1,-,CASSQGPRTNYGYTF,TGCGCCAGCAGCCAAGGCCCCCGGACAAACTATGGCTACACCTTC
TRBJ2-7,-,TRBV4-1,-,CASSQGDRTEQYF,TGCGCCAGCAGCCAGGGAGACAGGACGGAGCAGTACTTC
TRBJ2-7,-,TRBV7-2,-,CASSPRQFSYEQYF,TGTGCCAGCAGCCCCAGACAATTCTCATACGAGCAGTACTTC
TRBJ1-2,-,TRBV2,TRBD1,CARLQGANYGYTF,TGTGCCAGGCTTCAGGGGGCGAACTATGGCTACACCTTC
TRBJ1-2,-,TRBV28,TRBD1,CASRPTGGAYGYTF,TGTGCCAGCAGGCCGACAGGGGGCGCTTATGGCTACACCTTC
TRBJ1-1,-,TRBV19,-,CASSIPLGVREAFF,TGTGCCAGTAGTATACCGCTCGGTGTACGGGAAGCTTTCTTT
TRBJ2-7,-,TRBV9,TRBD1,CASSVGTGASYEQYF,TGTGCCAGCAGCGTAGGGACAGGGGCTTCCTACGAGCAGTACTTC
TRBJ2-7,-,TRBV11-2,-,CASSLDNYEQYF,TGTGCCAGCAGCTTAGACAACTACGAGCAGTACTTC
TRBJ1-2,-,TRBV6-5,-,CASSNRINYGYTF,TGTGCCAGCAGTAACAGGATTAACTATGGCTACACCTTC